Sequencing of this TCR beta chain was carried out in a study of glioma-infiltrating T cells. The CDR3 spans 13 residues. Germline CDR1 and CDR2: DFQATT and SNEGSKA (reference sequence). Findings of the study overall: CDR3 overlap between tissue and blood was very small. Gliomas, especially low-grade, showed above-expected tissue-blood divergence; non-neoplastic patients showed below.

At least ten counts were recorded for this clonotype. Its specificity is unknown. The junction shows a germline mismatch at one end, possibly a read error. Using RNA template, CDR3s of TCR alpha and beta were amplified with iRepertoire arm-PCR. Input was about 95-400 ng of tissue mRNA or PBMC total RNA. TCRdb independently ran MiXCR on the multiplex PCR reads; one entry per CDR3 protein. The sample lists approximately 88,000 distinct CDR3 sequences, about 23% occurring once. The source is a human donor with low-grade glioma or glioblastoma, undergoing nonglioma brain surgery, or in good health (not recorded which). The sample taken for sequencing was glioma tissue, nonneoplastic brain tissue, or PBMCs (not recorded which). The chain combines TRBV20-1 with TRBJ2-1, with D uncertain. CDR3 in DNA: TGCAGTGCGAGAGACACCTCCTACAATGAGCAGTTCTTC. Its protein is CSARDTSYNEQFF.